The 25 T cell receptor beta chains below were found in one sample sequenced in a study of PD-1 blockade in classical Hodgkin lymphoma. Relapse was seen in all patients after autologous stem cell transplantation, and brentuximab vedotin exposure was variable. Negative selection with magnetic separation was used to purify CD4+ T cells from thawed PBMCs. Only in-frame clones appear in the TCRdb table, and some are missing; sequencing was by immunoSEQ multiplex PCR. The table includes approximately 25,000 clones, roughly 84% detected once. This specimen was CD4+ T cells from blood, taken at baseline. Receptor source: a human donor with classical Hodgkin lymphoma.

This clone has just one count. The CDR3 DNA reads TGCGCCAGCAGCACGGGACAAGTCGTTGGCGAGCAGTACTTC. This codes for CASSTGQVVGEQYF. The chain carries TRBV5-1 and TRBJ2-7; D perhaps matches TRBD1 (6 bases). The CDR3 runs 14 residues. The germline V and J ends were trimmed by 4 bases and 6 bases, with 17 bases remaining between them. Germline V gene lookup returns CDR1 SGHRS and CDR2 YFSETQ. Full variable domain (missing parts from reference TRBV5-1 and TRBJ2-7): KAGVTQTPRYLIKTRGQQVTLSCSPISGHRSVSWYQQTPGQGLQFLFEYFSETQRNKGNFPGRFSGRQFSNSRSEMNVSTLELGDSALYLCASSTGQVVGEQYFGPGTRLTVT.

The rearrangement uses TRBV5-1 and TRBJ2-1; TRBD1 agrees at 8 bases. The CDR3 sequence is 15 residues long. Germline CDR1 SGHRS, CDR2 YFSETQ. Trimming at V came to 0 bases and at J to 2 bases, leaving 1 base not matched to a gene. CDR3 sequence (DNA): TGCGCCAGCAGCTTGGCACAGGGGGCCTACAATGAGCAGTTCTTC. Translated: CASSLAQGAYNEQFF.

This sequence joins TRBV30 and TRBJ1-3; D unclear. The V end was cut by 0 bases, the J end by 4 bases, with 4 bases between. In germline, CDR1 is GTSNPN, CDR2 SVGIG (reference sequence). The CDR3 has 12 amino acids. The CDR3 nucleotides read TGTGCCTGGAGTGTTACCGGAAACACCATATATTTT. Encoded protein: CAWSVTGNTIYF.

This clone has only one observation. This chain connects TRBV7-9 to TRBJ1-3, with D hard to call. CDR3 length: 18 amino acids. The V end lost 0 bases, the J end lost 6 bases, and 21 bases lay between the germline ends. Germline CDR1 is SEHNR and CDR2 is FQNEAQ (reference sequence). The CDR3 DNA is TGTGCCAGCAGCTTAGCCTCTCGCGGCCCCCTGGGCAAAAACACCATATATTTT. Translating it yields CASSLASRGPLGKNTIYF.

The chain links TRBV7-3 to TRBJ2-5, with 7 bases identical to TRBD1. Germline loops: CDR1 SGHTA, CDR2 FQGTGA. CDR3 length equals 14 residues. Trimming cost V 5 bases and J 5 bases; bases outside gene matches: 8. CDR3 coding DNA: TGTGCCAGCAGCCCGCAGACAGGGTTCGAGACCCAGTACTTC. As protein: CASSPQTGFETQYF.

The V gene is TRBV9, the J gene TRBJ1-2; TRBD1 agrees at 7 bases. Germline-derived CDR1 and CDR2 are SGDLS and YYNGEE. The CDR3 has 16 amino acids. J lost 0 bases, V lost 3 bases, and 8 bases had no gene match. The chain's CDR3 is CASSADPTGANYGYTF. In DNA, the CDR3 is TGTGCCAGCAGCGCAGACCCTACAGGGGCTAACTATGGCTACACCTTC.

V usage is TRBV28 and J usage is TRBJ1-1, with D possibly matching TRBD1 (5 bases). CDR3 length: 15 residues. V was clipped by 2 bases and J by 10 bases, with 20 bases between them. In germline, CDR1 is MDHEN, CDR2 SYDVKM. The CDR3 nucleotides are TGTGCCAGCAGTTTACCGGGGGACCCCATAGTCCGAGCTTTCTTT. Encoded protein: CASSLPGDPIVRAFF.

J is TRBJ2-1 and V is TRBV11-2; TRBD2 matches at 7 bases. This CDR3 spans 11 amino acids. V gave up 6 bases and J gave up 10 bases; unmatched junction bases: 3. Germline CDR1 reads SGHAT; CDR2 reads FQNNGV. The DNA of the CDR3 is TGTGCCAGCAGAGCGCGGGGGGAGCAGTTCTTC. Protein: CASRARGEQFF.

V usage is TRBV18 and J usage is TRBJ2-5, with no clear D. The germline gives CDR1 KGHSH, CDR2 LQKENI. V lost 2 bases to trimming and J lost 0 bases, with 16 bases between them. The CDR3 totals 17 residues. The CDR3, as DNA: TGTGCCAGCTCACCAATGCCCGGGTATTGGGACCAAGAGACCCAGTACTTC. Protein sequence: CASSPMPGYWDQETQYF.

The chain links TRBV2 to TRBJ1-3; tentatively, D is TRBD1 (5 bases). Trimming removed 6 bases at V and 4 bases at J, with 10 bases between. The CDR3 spans 13 residues. Germline CDR1 is SNHLY and CDR2 is FYNNEI. The CDR3 loop is CASSGTGGNTIYF. The CDR3 DNA reads as TGTGCCAGCAGCGGGACGGGAGGAAACACCATATATTTT.

This chain joins TRBV4-3 and TRBJ2-6; TRBD2 matches 9 bases. From germline, CDR1 is LGHNA and CDR2 YSLEER. V lost 1 base, J lost 0 bases, and 4 bases stayed unmatched. The CDR3 contains 18 residues. CDR3 in amino acids: CASSQAAGGSSGANVLTF. The CDR3 nucleotides read TGCGCCAGCAGCCAAGCAGCGGGGGGCAGCTCTGGGGCCAACGTCCTGACTTTC.

This rearrangement joins TRBV28 to TRBJ1-5; D remains unclear. This CDR3 contains 13 residues. Germline V gene data show CDR1 as MDHEN and CDR2 as SYDVKM. Trimming pared 6 bases from V and 3 bases from J, leaving 9 bases between. This chain's CDR3 is CASSPGFNQPQHF. The CDR3 DNA sequence: TGTGCCAGCAGCCCCGGGTTCAATCAGCCCCAGCATTTT.

The chain uses TRBV18 and TRBJ2-1; 11 bases agree with TRBD2. V shed 6 bases and J 7 bases; nucleotides not matched to a gene: 11. The CDR3 runs to 16 residues. Germline CDR1 reads KGHSH; CDR2 reads LQKENI. CDR3: CASSRPGIAGGNEQFF. CDR3 DNA: TGTGCCAGCTCCCGCCCGGGGATAGCGGGGGGGAATGAGCAGTTCTTC.

The chain links TRBV7-3 to TRBJ1-1; D remains ambiguous. Per the germline V gene, CDR1 is SGHTA and CDR2 is FQGTGA. Trimming cost V 2 bases and J 1 base, with 5 bases left between them. This CDR3 contains 13 residues. DNA of the CDR3: TGTGCCAGCAGCTTACAGGAGAACACTGAAGCTTTCTTT. Its translation is CASSLQENTEAFF. The whole variable domain, filled in from reference TRBV7-3 and TRBJ1-1, reads GAGVSQTPSNKVTEKGKYVELRCDPISGHTALYWYRQSLGQGPEFLIYFQGTGAADDSGLPNDRFFAVRPEGSVSTLKIQRTERGDSAVYLCASSLQENTEAFFGQGTRLTVV.

DNA for the CDR3: TGTGCCAGCTCACCACTTCGGCAGGGAGGGGGCTACACCTTC. Translation: CASSPLRQGGGYTF. J is TRBJ1-2 and V is TRBV18, with D tentatively TRBD1 (5 bases). The V end lost 1 base, the J end lost 8 bases, and 14 bases lay between the germline ends. This CDR3 is 14 amino acids long. Germline loops: CDR1 KGHSH, CDR2 LQKENI.

The J gene is TRBJ2-4, the V gene TRBV11-2; 13 bases are a match to TRBD2. The J segment lost 5 bases and the V segment lost 0 bases, leaving 10 bases of the junction unmatched. Per the germline V gene, CDR1 is SGHAT and CDR2 is FQNNGV. The CDR3 is 19 amino acids. In DNA, the CDR3 is TGTGCCAGCAGCTTAGACCCCGCCGGACTAGCGGGGGCCCAAAACATTCAGTACTTC. Translated, it gives CASSLDPAGLAGAQNIQYF.

The chain links TRBV7-9 to TRBJ2-3; no firm D call. V was clipped by 2 bases and J by 6 bases, with 9 bases between them. Germline V gene sequence: CDR1 SEHNR, CDR2 FQNEAQ (reference sequence). CDR3 length: 13 amino acids. The CDR3 DNA sequence: TGTGCCAGCAGCTTAACGAGATGGGATACGCAGTATTTT. Its translation is CASSLTRWDTQYF. The whole variable domain, filled in from reference TRBV7-9 and TRBJ2-3, reads DTGVSQNPRHKITKRGQNVTFRCDPISEHNRLYWYRQTLGQGPEFLTYFQNEAQLEKSRLLSDRFSAERPKGSFSTLEIQRTEQGDSAMYLCASSLTRWDTQYFGPGTRLTVL.

CDR3 sequence: CATSRDLRAGTTYNEQFF. The DNA for the CDR3 is TGTGCCACCAGCAGAGATCTCAGGGCAGGAACCACCTACAATGAGCAGTTCTTC. V usage is TRBV15 and J usage is TRBJ2-1; D possibly corresponds to TRBD1 (5 bases). Germline values: CDR1 LNHNV, CDR2 YYDKDF (reference sequence). V was trimmed by 0 bases and J by 2 bases, leaving 17 bases between them. The CDR3 runs to 18 residues.

The chain couples TRBV28 to TRBJ2-7; 11 positions match TRBD2. Germline values: CDR1 MDHEN, CDR2 SYDVKM. The ends lost 2 bases at V and 0 bases at J; junction bases unmatched: 3. This CDR3 comprises 16 residues. CDR3 region: CASSLAGTSGSYEQYF. CDR3 bases: TGTGCCAGCAGTTTAGCCGGGACTAGCGGCTCCTACGAGCAGTACTTC.

CDR3 in amino acids: CASTEDRTYGYTF. The CDR3 region has the DNA TGTGCCAGCACCGAGGACAGGACCTATGGCTACACCTTC. The rearrangement links TRBV2 to TRBJ1-2; 7 bases map to TRBD1. The germline V gene encodes CDR1 SNHLY and CDR2 FYNNEI. The J segment lost 4 bases and the V segment lost 7 bases, leaving 6 bases of the junction unmatched. This CDR3 has 13 amino acids. The full variable domain, rest sourced from reference TRBV2 and TRBJ1-2, is EPEVTQTPSHQVTQMGQEVILRCVPISNHLYFYWYRQILGQKVEFLVSFYNNEISEKSEIFDDQFSVERPDGSNFTLKIRSTKLEDSAMYFCASTEDRTYGYTFGSGTRLTVV.

This rearrangement joins TRBV6-1 to TRBJ1-5, with no clear D. The germline V gene has CDR1 MNHNS and CDR2 SASEGT. The CDR3 extends over 12 amino acids. V was shortened by 0 bases and J by 6 bases, with 3 bases between the two germline ends. The CDR3 is CASSEALQPQHF. CDR3 nucleotide sequence: TGTGCCAGCAGTGAAGCGCTTCAGCCCCAGCATTTT.

The CDR3 region is CASSLSGESYEQYF. The CDR3 coding sequence is TGTGCCAGCAGCTTATCGGGGGAATCCTACGAGCAGTACTTC. This rearrangement joins TRBV11-3 to TRBJ2-7; a possible D gene is TRBD2 (6 bases). CDR1 is SGHNT, CDR2 YENEEA, per germline. This CDR3 is 14 amino acids long. Trimming cost V 2 bases and J 1 base, with 9 bases left between them.

This clone came up a few times. The gene calls are TRBV7-2 and TRBJ2-5; D unresolved. Trimming shortened V by 5 bases and J by 2 bases, and 3 bases separated the two germline ends. The CDR3 is made up of 11 amino acids. Looked up from germline, CDR1 is SGHTA and CDR2 is FQGNSA. The chain's CDR3 is CASSRQETQYF. CDR3 in DNA: TGTGCCAGCAGCCGTCAAGAGACCCAGTACTTC.

The chain uses TRBV28 and TRBJ1-1; 9 bases match TRBD1. Trimming cost V 6 bases and J 5 bases; bases outside gene matches: 7. Germline loops: CDR1 MDHEN, CDR2 SYDVKM. The CDR3 covers 14 residues. The CDR3 spells CASSRGQGGTEAFF. CDR3 sequence (DNA): TGTGCCAGCAGCAGGGGACAGGGTGGGACTGAAGCTTTCTTT.

This rearrangement joins TRBV18 to TRBJ2-1; D gene unclear. This CDR3 has 15 residues. Germline V CDR1 and CDR2: KGHSH, LQKENI. V dropped 3 bases and J dropped 0 bases, with 9 bases sitting between them. The CDR3 DNA reads TGTGCCAGCTCACCTCAAGAGAGCTCCTACAATGAGCAGTTCTTC. It specifies CASSPQESSYNEQFF.